This TCR beta chain originates from a study of T-cell reconstitution after alpha-beta-depleted transplantation in children. Study-level results: In patients about two months after transplant, alpha-beta T cells reportedly arose from several hundred expanded graft clones.

This clonotype has more than one count but fewer than ten. Its matching antigen is unknown. The CDR3 spans 15 residues. Germline CDR1 LGHDT, CDR2 YNNKEL (reference sequence). V lost 5 bases to trimming and J lost 0 bases, with 12 bases between them. Unique molecular identifiers were used in preparing the TCRbeta library. Using its own MiXCR run on the PCR reads, TCRdb lists one record per CDR3 protein. Counted here are about 980,000 distinct CDR3 sequences, about 29% occurring once; the ten biggest clones make up roughly 27%. This TCR came from a boy in the first two years of life who had a stem cell transplant for SCID, so the T cells may come from the graft donor. This specimen consisted of PBMCs, mostly from graft donor cells, obtained 360 days after TCRalphabeta/CD19-depleted stem cell transplant. The V gene is TRBV3-1, the J gene TRBJ2-3; D may be TRBD2 (6 bases). CDR3 nucleotide sequence: TGTGCCAGCAGCGCCGGGGGATCTAGCACAGATACGCAGTATTTT. Protein: CASSAGGSSTDTQYF.